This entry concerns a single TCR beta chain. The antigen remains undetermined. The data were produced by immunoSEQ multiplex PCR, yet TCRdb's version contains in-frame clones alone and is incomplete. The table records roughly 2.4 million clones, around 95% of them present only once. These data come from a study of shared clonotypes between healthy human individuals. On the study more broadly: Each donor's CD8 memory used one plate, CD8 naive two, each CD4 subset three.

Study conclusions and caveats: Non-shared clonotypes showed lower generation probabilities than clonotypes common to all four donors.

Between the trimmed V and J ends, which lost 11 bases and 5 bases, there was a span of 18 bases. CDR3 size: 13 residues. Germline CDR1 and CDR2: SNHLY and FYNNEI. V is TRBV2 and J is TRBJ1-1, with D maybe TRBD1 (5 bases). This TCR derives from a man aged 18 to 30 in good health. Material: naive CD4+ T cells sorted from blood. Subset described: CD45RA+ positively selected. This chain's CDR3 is CALKTDAGTEAFF. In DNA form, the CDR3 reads TGTGCCCTAAAGACGGACGCAGGGACTGAAGCTTTCTTT.